Detailed here is one TCR beta chain. Antigen specificity is unknown. Data came from immunoSEQ multiplex PCR; TCRdb stores just in-frame clones and leaves some out. The data contain about 120,000 clones, around 93% of them singletons. This entry belongs to a study of graft-versus-host responses after intestinal transplantation. Study details: Recipients got multivisceral, liver-intestinal, or isolated intestinal transplants. Tacrolimus plus steroids were given to all recipients for two to three years, preceded by anti-thymocyte globulin induction.

Study-wide results and limits: Levels of circulating GvH clones at their peak were associated with early post-transplant HvG declines.

The sequence was collected from a human donor who received an intestinal transplant. The sample consisted of unstimulated CD8+ T cells sorted from spleen or lymph node cells, taken before intestinal transplant.

The CDR3 coding sequence is TGTGCCAGCAGTCCCTCCTACGGCGCCTCGGGAGAGCAGTACTTC. Amino acids: CASSPSYGASGEQYF. This chain connects TRBV27 to TRBJ2-7; maybe TRBD2 (5 bases). Germline-derived CDR1 and CDR2 are MNHEY and SMNVEV (reference sequence). CDR3 length: 15 amino acids. V lost 5 bases and J 7 bases, leaving 21 bases between the germline ends.